These 3 T cell receptor beta chains were sequenced from one sample in a study of CD4 T cells in relation to SARS-CoV-2 and coronaviruses (dated by TCRdb to 2020 to 2022). No antigen is known for these receptors. The library was produced with the immunoSEQ multiplex PCR assay. Sourced from immuneACCESS, this table was stored by TCRdb with only in-frame sequences that have V and J called. A share of the clones is absent; for the studies checked, an unresolved V gene accounts for under half, and the remainder has no known explanation. This sample gives about 36,000 clones in total; around 85% of them show up just once. The ten largest make up more than 6% of the sample. Sequenced sample: naive CD4+ T cells from PBMCs, cultured in vitro. The cell subset or site label corresponds to: naive CD4+ T cells isolated by negative enrichment. The receptors come from an adult with COVID-19.

The chain uses TRBV5-1 and TRBJ1-5, with 8 bases identical to TRBD1. J was trimmed by 0 bases and V by 4 bases; bases with no gene match: 9. Germline V lookup: CDR1 SGHRS, CDR2 YFSETQ. This CDR3 has 17 residues. In DNA form, the CDR3 reads TGCGCCAGCAGCGGAGGGACAGGAGAGAATAGCAATCAGCCCCAGCATTTT. Translation: CASSGGTGENSNQPQHF.

This clone has a handful of counts. J is TRBJ2-7 and V is TRBV28; TRBD1 aligns across 7 bases. J lost 0 bases, V lost 5 bases, and 10 bases had no gene match. The CDR3 is 16 residues long. From germline, CDR1 is MDHEN and CDR2 SYDVKM. CDR3 coding DNA: TGTGCCAGCAGTATCGCCGGGACAGCAAGCTCCTACGAGCAGTACTTC. Translated, it gives CASSIAGTASSYEQYF. Together with reference TRBV28 and TRBJ2-7, the CDR3 gives the full variable domain: DVKVTQSSRYLVKRTGEKVFLECVQDMDHENMFWYRQDPGLGLRLIYFSYDVKMKEKGDIPEGYSVSREKKERFSLILESASTNQTSMYLCASSIAGTASSYEQYFGPGTRLTVT.

The CDR3 loop reads CSVRYSGANVLTF. In DNA form, the CDR3 reads TGCAGCGTTAGGTACTCTGGGGCCAACGTCCTGACTTTC. This chain connects TRBV29-1 to TRBJ2-6; D not resolved. Trimming cost V 5 bases and J 0 bases, with 5 bases left between them. The CDR3 runs to 13 residues. Germline V CDR1 and CDR2: SQVTM, ANQGSEA.